This paragraph covers one T cell receptor beta chain sequence. Its antigen remains unidentified. One tube held mixed TRB-A and TRB-B primer pools for touch-down PCR. TCRdb reanalyzed the multiplex PCR reads, giving one entry per CDR3 protein sequence and no DNA. This table holds a few thousand distinct CDR3 sequences. TRB was amplified from approximately 230 ng of peripheral blood genomic DNA per sample. The sample is drawn from a study of T cell clusters in autoimmune cytopenias. The germline gives CDR1 KGHDR, CDR2 SFDVKD. The CDR3 consists of 14 residues. General observations from the study: TRB repertoire shifts in secondary cytopenia and chronic lymphocytic leukemia mostly reflected lymphoma, not autoimmunity. Exclusive TRB clusters were about 3-fold more numerous in healthy donors than in active autoimmune hepatitis.

The chain combines TRBV24-1 with TRBJ2-5; TCRdb outputs TRBD2, but without DNA this stays unchecked. The sample comprised peripheral blood. The source of this sequence is a human donor with an autoimmune cytopenia or autoimmune hepatitis (not recorded which). The CDR3 here is CATDSGYTGETQYF.